This TCR beta chain was captured in a study of T cell changes during pregnancy in multiple sclerosis. Clones were read by immunoSEQ multiplex PCR, and TCRdb kept only the in-frame ones, dropping some. The sample holds 45,000 to 50,000 clones, 94% seen once. Germline V gene lookup returns CDR1 MNHEY and CDR2 SVGAGI. This CDR3 is built from 15 residues. V lost 4 bases and J lost 7, with 20 bases in between. The chain has TRBV6-5 and TRBJ2-7, with D possibly matching TRBD1 (6 bases). The input for sequencing was CD8+ T cells from peripheral blood mononuclear cells, taken in the first trimester of pregnancy. This clonotype was sampled from a female donor with multiple sclerosis, enrolled in a pregnancy study. DNA of the CDR3: TGTGCCAGCAGTTCACGGGACACTCCCGGTCGGGAGCAGTACTTC. Protein: CASSSRDTPGREQYF.